This T cell receptor beta chain was captured by sequencing in a study of blood T cell repertoires in COVID-19. The CDR3 is 15 amino acids. Unmatched junction bases numbered 6, after V lost 3 bases and J lost 5 bases. Germline V lookup: CDR1 SGHNT, CDR2 YYREEE (reference sequence). Measured with immunoSEQ multiplex PCR; TCRdb has only the in-frame clones, and not every one. The sample includes tens of thousands of clones, 65% to 90% of them seen just once. Sequenced sample: peripheral blood. The clonotype comes from a man in his fifties or sixties with acute or convalescent COVID-19. This chain connects TRBV5-4 to TRBJ1-4, with 8 bases that match TRBD1. Here the CDR3 reads CASSSWTGLNEKLFF. CDR3 DNA: TGTGCCAGCAGCTCTTGGACAGGGCTAAATGAAAAACTGTTTTTT.